The clone carrying this T cell receptor (beta chain) came up once. What it recognizes is unknown. The sample belongs to a study of graft-versus-host responses after intestinal transplantation. The overall study: Multivisceral, liver-intestinal, or isolated intestinal transplants were performed in recipients.

Assay: immunoSEQ multiplex PCR; the TCRdb copy retains only in-frame clones and omits some. The table lists some 97,000 clones, about 88% of them singletons. Findings of the study overall: Allografts carried high graft-versus-host to host-versus-graft clonal ratios in patients having graft-donor T cell macrochimerism.

The V end was cut by 0 bases, the J end by 4 bases, with 3 bases between. Germline V gene lookup returns CDR1 MNHNS and CDR2 SASEGT. The CDR3 extends over 13 amino acids. Sequencing was performed on unstimulated CD4+ T cells sorted from spleen or lymph node cells, taken before transplant. The chain couples TRBV6-1 to TRBJ2-2; no definite D call. The origin of this receptor is a human donor who was the organ donor for an intestinal transplant. The CDR3 region is CASSEAGTGELFF. DNA for the CDR3: TGTGCCAGCAGTGAAGCAGGCACCGGGGAGCTGTTTTTT.